The T cell receptor beta chain described here comes from a study of blood T cell repertoires in COVID-19. Some clones are missing from TCRdb's copy, which holds only in-frame ones; the method was immunoSEQ multiplex PCR. The table shows hundreds of thousands of clones, with around four fifths occurring only once. The sequenced sample consisted of peripheral blood. The sequence came from a woman aged 40-49 years with active or convalescent COVID-19.

CDR3 in DNA: TGTGCCAGCAAACAGGGGACTGCCGGCACTGAAGCTTTCTTT. Its protein product is CASKQGTAGTEAFF. The chain links TRBV7-3 to TRBJ1-1; TRBD1 matches at 7 bases. The V segment lost 7 bases and the J segment 4 bases; nucleotides outside the gene matches: 9. The CDR3 is 14 residues long. Germline CDR1 SGHTA, CDR2 FQGTGA. Complete variable domain (other parts from reference TRBV7-3 and TRBJ1-1): GAGVSQTPSNKVTEKGKYVELRCDPISGHTALYWYRQSLGQGPEFLIYFQGTGAADDSGLPNDRFFAVRPEGSVSTLKIQRTERGDSAVYLCASKQGTAGTEAFFGQGTRLTVV.